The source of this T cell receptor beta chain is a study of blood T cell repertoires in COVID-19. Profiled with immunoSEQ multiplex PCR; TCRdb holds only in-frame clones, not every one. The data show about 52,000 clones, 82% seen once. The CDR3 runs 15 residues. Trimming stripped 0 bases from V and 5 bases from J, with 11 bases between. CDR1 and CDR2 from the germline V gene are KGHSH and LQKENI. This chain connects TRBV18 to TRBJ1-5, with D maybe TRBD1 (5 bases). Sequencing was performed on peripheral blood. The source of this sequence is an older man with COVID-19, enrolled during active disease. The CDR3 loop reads CASSPPSGYDQPQHF. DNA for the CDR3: TGTGCCAGCTCACCACCGTCAGGGTATGATCAGCCCCAGCATTTT.